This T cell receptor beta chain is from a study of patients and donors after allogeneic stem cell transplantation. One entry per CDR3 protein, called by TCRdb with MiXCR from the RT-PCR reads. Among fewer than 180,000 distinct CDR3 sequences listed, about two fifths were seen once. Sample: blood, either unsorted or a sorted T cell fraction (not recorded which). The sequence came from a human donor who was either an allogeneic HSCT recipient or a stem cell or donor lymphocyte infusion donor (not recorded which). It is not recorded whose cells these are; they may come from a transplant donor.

CDR3 sequence reads: CASSYSTALGNTIYF. The CDR3 nucleotides read TGTGCCAGCAGTTACTCGACAGCGCTGGGAAACACCATATATTTT. The rearrangement joins TRBV6-6 to TRBJ1-3, with D possibly matching TRBD1 (5 bases). Germline V gives CDR1 MNHNY, CDR2 SVGAGI (reference sequence). The CDR3 is 15 amino acids. The germline V and J ends were trimmed by 0 bases and 4 bases, with 10 bases remaining between them.